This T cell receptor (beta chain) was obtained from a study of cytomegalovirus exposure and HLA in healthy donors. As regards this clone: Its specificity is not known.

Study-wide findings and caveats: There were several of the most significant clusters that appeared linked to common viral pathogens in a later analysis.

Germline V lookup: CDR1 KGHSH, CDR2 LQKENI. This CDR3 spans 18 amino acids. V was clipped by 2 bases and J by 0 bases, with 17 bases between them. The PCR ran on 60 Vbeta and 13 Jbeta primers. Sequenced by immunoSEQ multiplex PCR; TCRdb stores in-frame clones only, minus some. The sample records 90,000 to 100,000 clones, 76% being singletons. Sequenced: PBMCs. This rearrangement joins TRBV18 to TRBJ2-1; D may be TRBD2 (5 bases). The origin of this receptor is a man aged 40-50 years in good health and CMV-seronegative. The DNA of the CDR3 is TGTGCCAGCTCACCATCCGGTCCCCTAGGGAGCTCCTACAATGAGCAGTTCTTC. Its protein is CASSPSGPLGSSYNEQFF. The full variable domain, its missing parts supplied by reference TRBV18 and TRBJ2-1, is NAGVMQNPRHLVRRRGQEARLRCSPMKGHSHVYWYRQLPEEGLKFMVYLQKENIIDESGMPKERFSAEFPKEGPSILRIQQVVRGDSAAYFCASSPSGPLGSSYNEQFFGPGTRLTVL.